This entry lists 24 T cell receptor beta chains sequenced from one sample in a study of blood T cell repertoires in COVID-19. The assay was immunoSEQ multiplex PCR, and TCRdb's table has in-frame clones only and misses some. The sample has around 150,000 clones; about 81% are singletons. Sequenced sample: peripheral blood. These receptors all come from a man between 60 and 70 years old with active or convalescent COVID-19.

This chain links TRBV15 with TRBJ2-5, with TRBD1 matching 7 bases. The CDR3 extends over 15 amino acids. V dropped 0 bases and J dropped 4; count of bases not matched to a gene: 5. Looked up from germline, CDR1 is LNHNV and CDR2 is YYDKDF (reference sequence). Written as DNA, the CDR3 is TGTGCCACCAGCAGAGATCAGGGGGTGGGAGAGACCCAGTACTTC. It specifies CATSRDQGVGETQYF.

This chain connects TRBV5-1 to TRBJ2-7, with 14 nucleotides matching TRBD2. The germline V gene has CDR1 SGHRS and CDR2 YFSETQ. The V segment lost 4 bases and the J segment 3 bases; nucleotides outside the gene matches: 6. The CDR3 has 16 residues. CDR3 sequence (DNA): TGCGCCAGCAGCCGAGGACTAGCGGGGGGAGACTACGAGCAGTACTTC. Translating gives CASSRGLAGGDYEQYF.

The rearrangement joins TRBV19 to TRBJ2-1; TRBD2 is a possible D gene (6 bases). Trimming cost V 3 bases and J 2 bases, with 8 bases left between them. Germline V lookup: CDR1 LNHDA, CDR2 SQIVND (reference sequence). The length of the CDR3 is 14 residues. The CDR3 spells CASSMRGTYNEQFF. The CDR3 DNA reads TGTGCCAGTAGTATGCGGGGCACCTACAATGAGCAGTTCTTC.

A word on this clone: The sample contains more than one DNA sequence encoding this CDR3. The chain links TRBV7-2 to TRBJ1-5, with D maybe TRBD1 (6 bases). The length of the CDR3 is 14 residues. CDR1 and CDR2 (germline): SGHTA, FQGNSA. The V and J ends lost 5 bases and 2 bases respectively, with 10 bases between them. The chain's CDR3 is CASSPRQGNQPQHF. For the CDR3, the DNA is TGTGCCAGCAGCCCTCGACAGGGCAATCAGCCCCAGCATTTT.

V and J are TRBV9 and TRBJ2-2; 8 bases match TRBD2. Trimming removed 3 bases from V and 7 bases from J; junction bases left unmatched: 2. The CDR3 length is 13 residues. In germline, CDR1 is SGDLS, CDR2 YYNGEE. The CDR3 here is CASSGGLVGELFF. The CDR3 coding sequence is TGTGCCAGCAGCGGGGGACTAGTCGGGGAGCTGTTTTTT.

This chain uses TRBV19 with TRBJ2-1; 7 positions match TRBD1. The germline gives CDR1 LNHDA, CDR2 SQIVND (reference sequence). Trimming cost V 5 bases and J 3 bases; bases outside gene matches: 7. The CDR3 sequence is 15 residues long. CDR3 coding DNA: TGTGCCAGTAGTCCACCAGGGACAGTCTACAATGAGCAGTTCTTC. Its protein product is CASSPPGTVYNEQFF.

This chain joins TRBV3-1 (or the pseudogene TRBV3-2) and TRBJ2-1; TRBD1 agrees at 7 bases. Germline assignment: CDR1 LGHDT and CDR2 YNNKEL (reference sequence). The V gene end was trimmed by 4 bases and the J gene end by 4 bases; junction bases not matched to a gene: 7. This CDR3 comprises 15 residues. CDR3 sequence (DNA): TGTGCCAGCAGCCGCGACAGGGATCGATACAATGAGCAGTTCTTC. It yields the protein CASSRDRDRYNEQFF.

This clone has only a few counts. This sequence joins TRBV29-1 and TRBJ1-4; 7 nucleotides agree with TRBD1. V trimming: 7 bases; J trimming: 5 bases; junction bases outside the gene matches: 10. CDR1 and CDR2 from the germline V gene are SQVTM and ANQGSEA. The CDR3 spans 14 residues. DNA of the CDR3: TGCAGCGCCATAGACAGGGAGCAGAATGAAAAACTGTTTTTT. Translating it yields CSAIDREQNEKLFF.

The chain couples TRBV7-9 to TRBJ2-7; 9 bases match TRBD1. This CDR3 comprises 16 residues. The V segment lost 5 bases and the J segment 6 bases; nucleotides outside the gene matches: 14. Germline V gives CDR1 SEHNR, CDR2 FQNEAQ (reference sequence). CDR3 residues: CASSPGPTGGSLEQYF. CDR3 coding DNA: TGTGCCAGCAGCCCAGGCCCCACAGGGGGCTCCCTCGAGCAGTACTTC. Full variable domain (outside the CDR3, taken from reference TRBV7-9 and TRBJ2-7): DTGVSQNPRHKITKRGQNVTFRCDPISEHNRLYWYRQTLGQGPEFLTYFQNEAQLEKSRLLSDRFSAERPKGSFSTLEIQRTEQGDSAMYLCASSPGPTGGSLEQYFGPGTRLTVT.

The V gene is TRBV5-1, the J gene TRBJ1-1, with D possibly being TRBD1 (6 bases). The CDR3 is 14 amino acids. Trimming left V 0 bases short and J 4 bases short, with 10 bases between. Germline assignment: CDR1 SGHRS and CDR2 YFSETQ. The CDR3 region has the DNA TGCGCCAGCAGCTTGGACAGGGCCAGCACTGAAGCTTTCTTT. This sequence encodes CASSLDRASTEAFF.

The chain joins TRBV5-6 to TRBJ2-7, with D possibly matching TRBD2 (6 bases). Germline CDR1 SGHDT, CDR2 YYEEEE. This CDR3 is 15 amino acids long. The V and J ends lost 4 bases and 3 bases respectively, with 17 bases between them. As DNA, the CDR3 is TGTGCCAGCAGCCCCAACGCGGGATGGGGCTACGAGCAGTACTTC. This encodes CASSPNAGWGYEQYF.

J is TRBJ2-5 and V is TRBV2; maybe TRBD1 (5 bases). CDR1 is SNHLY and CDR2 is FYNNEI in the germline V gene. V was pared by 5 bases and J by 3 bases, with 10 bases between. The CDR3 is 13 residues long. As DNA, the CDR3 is TGTGCCAGCAGTACCGACAGAGAAGAGACCCAGTACTTC. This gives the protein CASSTDREETQYF.

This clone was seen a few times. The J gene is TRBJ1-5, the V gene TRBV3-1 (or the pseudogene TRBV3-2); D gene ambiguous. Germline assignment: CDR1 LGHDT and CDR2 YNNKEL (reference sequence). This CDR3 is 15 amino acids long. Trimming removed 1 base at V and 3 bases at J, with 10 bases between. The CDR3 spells CASSQGRLANQPQHF. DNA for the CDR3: TGTGCCAGCAGCCAAGGCCGATTGGCCAATCAGCCCCAGCATTTT.

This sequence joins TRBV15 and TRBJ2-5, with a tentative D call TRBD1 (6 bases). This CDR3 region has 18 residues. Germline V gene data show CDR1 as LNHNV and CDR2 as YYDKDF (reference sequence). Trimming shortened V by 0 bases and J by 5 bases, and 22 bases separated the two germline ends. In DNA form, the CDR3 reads TGTGCCACCAGCAGAGAACCGGGACACACTACGCTTGGGGAGACCCAGTACTTC. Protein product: CATSREPGHTTLGETQYF.

This chain's CDR3 is CSASRQQNTEAFF. CDR3 DNA sequence: TGCAGTGCTAGTAGACAACAGAACACTGAAGCTTTCTTT. This sequence joins TRBV20-1 and TRBJ1-1; D is unresolved. This CDR3 contains 13 residues. V was cut by 3 bases and J by 1 base, with 9 bases left in between. From germline, CDR1 is DFQATT and CDR2 SNEGSKA (reference sequence).

CDR3 sequence reads: CASSPNQGVDSPLHF. The CDR3 DNA follows: TGTGCCAGCTCACCGAATCAGGGCGTAGATTCACCCCTCCACTTT. V usage is TRBV18 and J usage is TRBJ1-6; perhaps TRBD1 as D (5 bases). The CDR3 sequence is 15 residues long. V lost 3 bases to trimming and J lost 8 bases, with 14 bases between them. Germline CDR1 KGHSH, CDR2 LQKENI.

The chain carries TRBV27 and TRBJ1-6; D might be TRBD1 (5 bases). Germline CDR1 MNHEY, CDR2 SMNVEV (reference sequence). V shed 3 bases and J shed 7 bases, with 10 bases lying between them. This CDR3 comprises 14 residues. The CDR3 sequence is CASSLRGVNSPLHF. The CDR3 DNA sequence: TGTGCCAGCAGTTTGCGGGGGGTCAATTCACCCCTCCACTTT.

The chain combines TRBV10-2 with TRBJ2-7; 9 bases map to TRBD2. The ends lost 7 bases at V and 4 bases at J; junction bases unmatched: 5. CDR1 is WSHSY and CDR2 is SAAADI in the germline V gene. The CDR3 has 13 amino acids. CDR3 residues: CASTLAGTYEQYF. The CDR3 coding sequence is TGCGCCAGCACCCTAGCGGGAACATACGAGCAGTACTTC.

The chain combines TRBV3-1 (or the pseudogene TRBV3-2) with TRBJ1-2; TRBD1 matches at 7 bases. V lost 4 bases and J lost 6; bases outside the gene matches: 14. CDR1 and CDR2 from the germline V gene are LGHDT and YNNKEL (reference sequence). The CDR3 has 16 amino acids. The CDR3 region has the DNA TGTGCCAGCAGCCCCTTCGACAGGGCGAGGGTAAATGGCTACACCTTC. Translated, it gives CASSPFDRARVNGYTF.

The CDR3 nucleotides are TGTGCCAGCAGCTCACTACAGGGCAACTATGGCTACACCTTC. Translating gives CASSSLQGNYGYTF. This chain joins TRBV7-8 and TRBJ1-2; tentative D call: TRBD1 (6 bases). V lost 4 bases to trimming and J lost 2 bases, with 11 bases between them. The germline V gene has CDR1 SGHVS and CDR2 FQNEAQ. The CDR3 is made up of 14 amino acids.

DNA of the CDR3: TGTGCCAGCAGCGTCGGGACAGGGGGCCAAAAAAACACTGAAGCTTTCTTT. As protein: CASSVGTGGQKNTEAFF. The chain couples TRBV9 to TRBJ1-1, with 12 bases identical to TRBD1. CDR1 SGDLS and CDR2 YYNGEE come from the germline V gene. V was pared by 2 bases and J by 2 bases, with 7 bases of the junction left unmatched. The CDR3 is 17 amino acids.

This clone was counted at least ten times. Here the CDR3 DNA reads TGTGCCACCAGCAGAGATCTGCCCTCTGTGGAGGGAGGCCTACTCTCCTACAATGAGCAGTTCTTC. Translating it yields CATSRDLPSVEGGLLSYNEQFF. The rearrangement links TRBV15 to TRBJ2-1, with D possibly being TRBD2 (6 bases). V lost 0 bases to trimming and J lost 0 bases, with 27 bases between them. The CDR3 is 22 residues long. Germline assignment: CDR1 LNHNV and CDR2 YYDKDF (reference sequence).

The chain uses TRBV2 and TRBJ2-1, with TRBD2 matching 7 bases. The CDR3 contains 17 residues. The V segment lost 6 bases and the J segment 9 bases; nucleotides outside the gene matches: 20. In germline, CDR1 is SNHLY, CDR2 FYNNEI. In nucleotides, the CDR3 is TGTGCCAGCAGCCTACTGAGAAGCGGGGCCGGAGGCGCTGAGCAGTTCTTC. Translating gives CASSLLRSGAGGAEQFF.

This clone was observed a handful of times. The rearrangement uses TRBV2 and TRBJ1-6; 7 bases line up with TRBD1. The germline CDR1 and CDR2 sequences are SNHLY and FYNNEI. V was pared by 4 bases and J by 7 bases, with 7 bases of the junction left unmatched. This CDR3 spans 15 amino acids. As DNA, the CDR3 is TGTGCCAGCAGTGCCTTGTTACAGGGGAATTCACCCCTCCACTTT. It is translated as CASSALLQGNSPLHF.